This T cell receptor (beta chain) comes out of a study of blood T cell repertoires in COVID-19. Study as a whole: Both acute and convalescent COVID-19 samples were obtained from the United States, Italy and Spain. The cDNA or gDNA used as material had been derived from T cells, B-cell-depleted T cells, or PBMCs.

This CDR3 has 15 amino acids. V lost 3 bases to trimming and J lost 0 bases, with 11 bases between them. Germline values: CDR1 ENHRY, CDR2 SYGVKD. Authors' processing steps: Counts of nucleated cells, estimated from reference gene primer amplification, were obtained. The method was immunoSEQ multiplex PCR; TCRdb's version includes in-frame clones alone and lacks a portion of them. For V, J and clone size, that table is used; D and trimming come from the DNA. The sample includes more than 150,000 clones, around 83% of them seen just once. The source of this sequence is a middle-aged man with active or convalescent COVID-19. The rearrangement joins TRBV10-3 to TRBJ1-2, with D possibly being TRBD1 (6 bases). The source material was peripheral blood. The CDR3 spells CAISDRGRANYGYTF. CDR3 in DNA: TGTGCCATCAGTGACAGGGGCCGAGCTAACTATGGCTACACCTTC.